These 32 T cell receptor beta chains were sequenced from one sample in a study of blood T cell repertoires in COVID-19 (dated by TCRdb to between 2020 and 2021). Preparation of the library involved the immunoSEQ multiplex PCR assay. TCRdb took this table from immuneACCESS and kept in-frame rearrangements with V and J called. Such tables lack part of the clones; where checked against another copy, unresolved V genes explain under half of the gap, and the rest is unexplained. This sample is represented by more than 150,000 clones; about 90% of them were singletons. The leading ten clones occupy more than 6.5% of the sample. The sequencing sample was made of PBMCs or T cells enriched from blood (not recorded which). Receptor source: a woman between 45 and 60 years old who had recovered from COVID-19.

This clone was detected only a few times. The V call is TRBV10-3, the J call TRBJ1-6; 7 bases line up with TRBD1. This CDR3 comprises 14 residues. The germline CDR1 and CDR2 sequences are ENHRY and SYGVKD. V gave up 2 bases and J gave up 6 bases; unmatched junction bases: 1. The CDR3 is CAISETGVNSPLHF. The CDR3 DNA reads TGTGCCATCAGTGAGACAGGGGTTAATTCACCCCTCCACTTT.

V usage is TRBV7-3 and J usage is TRBJ2-7; TRBD2 agrees at 8 bases. Trimming at V came to 4 bases and at J to 1 base, leaving 12 bases not matched to a gene. The CDR3 spans 17 residues. Germline V CDR1 and CDR2: SGHTA, FQGTGA. CDR3 sequence: CASSSWAGGERSYEQYF. For the CDR3, the DNA is TGTGCCAGCAGCTCCTGGGCGGGAGGCGAGAGATCCTACGAGCAGTACTTC.

The genes are TRBV7-2 and TRBJ1-5; 9 bases match TRBD1. CDR3 length: 18 amino acids. Per the germline V gene, CDR1 is SGHTA and CDR2 is FQGNSA. V gave up 2 bases and J gave up 7 bases; unmatched junction bases: 15. This CDR3 is CASSLQTPGQGSGQPQHF. CDR3 coding DNA: TGTGCCAGCAGCTTACAGACTCCGGGACAGGGTTCGGGGCAGCCCCAGCATTTT.

This chain connects TRBV5-1 to TRBJ2-1; a weak D match, TRBD1 (7 bases). The CDR3 contains 14 residues. The V and J ends lost 2 bases and 10 bases respectively, with 16 bases between them. Germline V gene lookup returns CDR1 SGHRS and CDR2 YFSETQ. CDR3 sequence (DNA): TGCGCCAGCAGCTTCCGGCAGGGGGGAAACGAGCAGTTCTTC. Protein: CASSFRQGGNEQFF.

The chain is built from TRBV2 and TRBJ1-5; perhaps TRBD1 as D (6 bases). Trimming pared 6 bases from V and 3 bases from J, leaving 12 bases between. Germline lookup yields CDR1 SNHLY and CDR2 FYNNEI. This CDR3 has 14 residues. In DNA form, the CDR3 reads TGTGCCAGCAGGACGGACAGCTCCAATCAGCCCCAGCATTTT. It encodes CASRTDSSNQPQHF. The whole variable domain, filled in from reference TRBV2 and TRBJ1-5, reads EPEVTQTPSHQVTQMGQEVILRCVPISNHLYFYWYRQILGQKVEFLVSFYNNEISEKSEIFDDQFSVERPDGSNFTLKIRSTKLEDSAMYFCASRTDSSNQPQHFGDGTRLSIL.

The V and J genes are TRBV7-8 and TRBJ1-4; TRBD1 matches at 9 bases. The CDR3 covers 16 residues. Per germline, CDR1 SGHVS and CDR2 FQNEAQ. The ends lost 1 base at V and 6 bases at J; junction bases unmatched: 6. Here the CDR3 reads CASSLEGQGWDEKLFF. The CDR3 DNA sequence: TGTGCCAGCAGCTTAGAGGGACAGGGTTGGGATGAAAAACTGTTTTTT.

The chain couples TRBV3-1 (or the pseudogene TRBV3-2) to TRBJ1-5; the match to TRBD1 covers 8 bases. In germline, CDR1 is LGHDT, CDR2 YNNKEL (reference sequence). V trimming: 1 base; J trimming: 4 bases; junction bases outside the gene matches: 3. The CDR3 contains 15 residues. The CDR3 DNA follows: TGTGCCAGCAGCCAAGGGGGACAGGAAAATCAGCCCCAGCATTTT. This translates into CASSQGGQENQPQHF.

The chain couples TRBV7-2 to TRBJ2-7; D possibly corresponds to TRBD2 (6 bases). Germline CDR1 and CDR2: SGHTA and FQGNSA. V lost 9 bases and J lost 2, with 17 bases in between. CDR3 length: 14 residues. As DNA, the CDR3 is TGTGCCAGTCAGTTGGAGACTAGTGCCTACGAGCAGTACTTC. Encoded protein: CASQLETSAYEQYF.

The chain uses TRBV11-2 and TRBJ2-7, with D perhaps TRBD2 (5 bases). Germline values: CDR1 SGHAT, CDR2 FQNNGV. V was clipped by 1 base and J by 5 bases, with 18 bases between them. The CDR3 covers 16 residues. The CDR3 sequence is CASSLGSGRGTDEQYF. In nucleotides, the CDR3 is TGTGCCAGCAGCTTAGGGTCCGGTCGGGGAACGGACGAGCAGTACTTC.

The chain carries TRBV29-1 and TRBJ2-1; weak D call: TRBD2 (5 bases). The CDR3 is 11 residues long. V gave up 6 bases and J gave up 7 bases, with 10 bases separating them. Germline CDR1 SQVTM, CDR2 ANQGSEA. CDR3 nucleotides: TGCAGCGTCGGGGATGGGAATGAGCAGTTCTTC. Translated: CSVGDGNEQFF.

The chain combines TRBV10-2 with TRBJ1-2, with TRBD1 matching 8 bases. This CDR3 has 14 residues. V was pared by 3 bases and J by 4 bases, with 4 bases of the junction left unmatched. Germline V gene data show CDR1 as WSHSY and CDR2 as SAAADI. DNA of the CDR3: TGCGCCAGCAGTGACGACAGGGGTATCTATGGCTACACCTTC. Protein: CASSDDRGIYGYTF.

CDR3 DNA: TGTGCCAGTACGGACAGCCCAATGAACACTGAAGCTTTCTTT. Amino acids: CASTDSPMNTEAFF. The gene calls are TRBV19 and TRBJ1-1; D may be TRBD1 (6 bases). The CDR3 is 14 residues long. Trimming took 7 bases from V and 0 from J, leaving 12 bases between them. From germline, CDR1 is LNHDA and CDR2 SQIVND (reference sequence).

This chain uses TRBV5-1 with TRBJ1-1; 12 bases fit TRBD1. CDR1 SGHRS and CDR2 YFSETQ come from the germline V gene. The junction had 11 bases not matched to a gene; V was cut back by 1 base and J by 4 bases. The CDR3 totals 18 residues. The CDR3 sequence: CASSLTAGQGALGTEAFF. CDR3 sequence (DNA): TGCGCCAGCAGCTTGACTGCGGGACAGGGGGCTTTGGGCACTGAAGCTTTCTTT.

For the CDR3, the DNA is TGTGCCAGCAGCTTGGGTAACAGGGGGCGGCTTTCTGAGCAGTTCTTC. This codes for CASSLGNRGRLSEQFF. The V gene is TRBV11-3, the J gene TRBJ2-1; the match to TRBD1 covers 9 bases. V gave up 3 bases and J gave up 9 bases; unmatched junction bases: 12. This CDR3 has 16 amino acids. The V gene's germline CDR1 is SGHNT and CDR2 YENEEA.

A single count supports this clone. The chain links TRBV7-9 to TRBJ2-3; weak D call: TRBD1 (5 bases). The germline gives CDR1 SEHNR, CDR2 FQNEAQ (reference sequence). This CDR3 has 19 amino acids. Trimming took 4 bases from V and 2 from J, leaving 25 bases between them. In DNA, the CDR3 is TGTGCCAGCAGCTCGGTTAGGGCCATCATAAGGGGTCACACAGATACGCAGTATTTT. Protein: CASSSVRAIIRGHTDTQYF.

V is TRBV7-2 and J is TRBJ2-2; TRBD1 aligns across 7 bases. V dropped 5 bases and J dropped 6; count of bases not matched to a gene: 12. The CDR3 length is 16 residues. In germline, CDR1 is SGHTA, CDR2 FQGNSA. In DNA, the CDR3 is TGTGCCAGCAGCCTACGGGACAGCCGAGGGTCCGGGGAGCTGTTTTTT. Protein: CASSLRDSRGSGELFF.

This chain connects TRBV18 to TRBJ2-7; D gene uncertain. Germline-derived CDR1 and CDR2 are KGHSH and LQKENI. Trimming cost V 5 bases and J 0 bases, with 8 bases left between them. The CDR3 runs to 13 residues. CDR3 bases: TGTGCCAGCTCAAGAGAGAGCTCCTACGAGCAGTACTTC. It is translated as CASSRESSYEQYF.

The chain uses TRBV6-5 and TRBJ1-2, with D possibly being TRBD1 (5 bases). The CDR3 totals 15 residues. In germline, CDR1 is MNHEY, CDR2 SVGAGI. The germline V and J ends were trimmed by 5 bases and 3 bases, with 16 bases remaining between them. Written as DNA, the CDR3 is TGTGCCAGCAGTCCCCGGGAGGGAGGGGACTATGGCTACACCTTC. It encodes CASSPREGGDYGYTF.

The chain combines TRBV7-9 with TRBJ1-4; D perhaps matches TRBD1 (6 bases). V lost 2 bases to trimming and J lost 5 bases, with 9 bases between them. CDR1 is SEHNR and CDR2 is FQNEAQ in the germline V gene (reference sequence). The CDR3 consists of 14 residues. The CDR3 here is CASSLRTENEKLFF. DNA of the CDR3: TGTGCCAGCAGCTTACGGACAGAAAATGAAAAACTGTTTTTT.

This sequence joins TRBV5-6 and TRBJ2-4; 10 bases fit TRBD1. Trimming removed 0 bases from V and 7 bases from J; junction bases left unmatched: 1. The CDR3 sequence is 14 residues long. Germline V gives CDR1 SGHDT, CDR2 YYEEEE. The CDR3 DNA reads TGTGCCAGCAGCTTGGGGACAGGGGGTAACATTCAGTACTTC. Translating gives CASSLGTGGNIQYF.

CDR3: CASSLVGTDNSPLHF. CDR3 bases: TGTGCCAGCAGCTTAGTCGGGACAGATAATTCACCCCTCCACTTT. The rearrangement links TRBV7-2 to TRBJ1-6, with 7 positions matching TRBD1. Germline V gives CDR1 SGHTA, CDR2 FQGNSA. Germline trimming cut 1 base from V and 5 bases from J; bases unmatched to any gene: 2. The CDR3 contains 15 residues.

This chain joins TRBV21-1 and TRBJ2-7; the table's D call TRBD1 went unverified against the DNA. TRBV21-1 is designated a pseudogene. The CDR3 is 15 residues long. This CDR3 reads CASSKGTDYSYEQYF. DNA of the CDR3: TGTGCCAGCAGCAAAGGGACAGACTACTCCTACGAGCAGTACTTC.

This clone turned up a few times. The CDR3 sequence is CASRSGQGNRGLETQYF. The CDR3 DNA sequence: TGTGCCAGCAGATCGGGACAGGGGAACCGGGGGCTAGAGACCCAGTACTTC. The V and J genes are TRBV28 and TRBJ2-5, with 10 bases fitting TRBD1. CDR3 length: 17 residues. Germline V CDR1 and CDR2: MDHEN, SYDVKM. V shed 6 bases, J shed 4 bases, and the junction held 14 bases outside the gene matches.

Comment on this clone: Germline and junction disagree at one end, which may indicate a read error. V usage is TRBV7-7 and J usage is TRBJ2-2, with D possibly being TRBD1 (6 bases). Germline CDR1 SSHAT, CDR2 FNYEAQ (reference sequence). This CDR3 is 15 amino acids long. The CDR3 loop reads CASSSSGTKSGELFF. The CDR3 DNA sequence: TGTGCTAGCAGCTCCTCCGGGACAAAGAGCGGGGAGCTGTTTTTT.

This chain connects TRBV11-2 to TRBJ2-3, with TRBD2 matching 8 bases. The length of the CDR3 is 15 residues. CDR1 SGHAT and CDR2 FQNNGV come from the germline V gene. V gave up 6 bases and J gave up 5 bases; unmatched junction bases: 10. This CDR3 is CASRRDGLAGDTQYF. For the CDR3, the DNA is TGTGCCAGCAGGCGCGATGGACTAGCTGGAGATACGCAGTATTTT.

The rearrangement links TRBV25-1 to TRBJ1-4; possibly TRBD1 for D (6 bases). The germline V gene has CDR1 MGHDK and CDR2 SYGVNS. The germline V and J ends were trimmed by 9 bases and 3 bases, with 14 bases remaining between them. CDR3 size: 14 residues. CDR3 sequence (DNA): TGTGCCAGAATTAGGGGGTCAGCTAATGAAAAACTGTTTTTT. Translation gives CARIRGSANEKLFF.

The chain combines TRBV27 with TRBJ1-2, with D maybe TRBD1 (5 bases). V shed 1 base and J shed 8 bases, with 17 bases lying between them. The CDR3 consists of 15 residues. The V gene's germline CDR1 is MNHEY and CDR2 SMNVEV (reference sequence). DNA of the CDR3: TGTGCCAGCAGTTTATATGGCCAGGGTGGCTTCGGCTACACCTTC. Encoded protein: CASSLYGQGGFGYTF.

The V call is TRBV11-2, the J call TRBJ2-7; 7 bases agree with TRBD2. Per germline, CDR1 SGHAT and CDR2 FQNNGV. V was pared by 2 bases and J by 6 bases, with 10 bases of the junction left unmatched. The CDR3 runs 15 residues. The CDR3 spells CASSLIRAGWGEQYF. The DNA for the CDR3 is TGTGCCAGCAGCTTAATCCGAGCGGGATGGGGCGAGCAGTACTTC. The full variable domain, with the rest looked up from reference TRBV11-2 and TRBJ2-7, is EAGVAQSPRYKIIEKRQSVAFWCNPISGHATLYWYQQILGQGPKLLIQFQNNGVVDDSQLPKDRFSAERLKGVDSTLKIQPAKLEDSAVYLCASSLIRAGWGEQYFGPGTRLTVT.

The CDR3 protein is CASSLASGANVLTF. Here the CDR3 DNA reads TGTGCCAGCAGCCTGGCCTCTGGGGCCAACGTCCTGACTTTC. The V and J genes are TRBV14 and TRBJ2-6; no definite D call. Trimming stripped 4 bases from V and 0 bases from J, with 4 bases between. Germline lookup yields CDR1 SGHDN and CDR2 FVKESK. This CDR3 spans 14 amino acids.

This clone came up once. The chain links TRBV21-1 to TRBJ1-6. TRBV21-1 is reported as a pseudogene. The CDR3 has 16 residues. The CDR3 DNA reads TGTGCCAGCAGGCCCCAAAGGACGGGGATTAATTCACCCCTCCACTTT. Protein product: CASRPQRTGINSPLHF.

The chain has TRBV2 and TRBJ2-7; possible D gene TRBD2, 6 bases. Germline values: CDR1 SNHLY, CDR2 FYNNEI. Trimming cost V 5 bases and J 0 bases, with 11 bases left between them. The CDR3 sequence is 14 residues long. CDR3 in amino acids: CASSTGGFSYEQYF. DNA for the CDR3: TGTGCCAGCAGTACCGGAGGGTTCTCCTACGAGCAGTACTTC. The variable domain in full, with the rest retrieved from reference TRBV2 and TRBJ2-7, is EPEVTQTPSHQVTQMGQEVILRCVPISNHLYFYWYRQILGQKVEFLVSFYNNEISEKSEIFDDQFSVERPDGSNFTLKIRSTKLEDSAMYFCASSTGGFSYEQYFGPGTRLTVT.

This chain links TRBV5-1 with TRBJ2-1, with 12 bases fitting TRBD2. The CDR3 covers 13 residues. Trimming cost V 9 bases and J 4 bases; bases outside gene matches: 2. Germline loops: CDR1 SGHRS, CDR2 YFSETQ. CDR3 region: CATGTSGYNEQFF. The CDR3 coding sequence is TGCGCCACCGGGACTAGCGGGTACAATGAGCAGTTCTTC. Looking up the rest from reference TRBV5-1 and TRBJ2-1 gives the full variable domain: KAGVTQTPRYLIKTRGQQVTLSCSPISGHRSVSWYQQTPGQGLQFLFEYFSETQRNKGNFPGRFSGRQFSNSRSEMNVSTLELGDSALYLCATGTSGYNEQFFGPGTRLTVL.